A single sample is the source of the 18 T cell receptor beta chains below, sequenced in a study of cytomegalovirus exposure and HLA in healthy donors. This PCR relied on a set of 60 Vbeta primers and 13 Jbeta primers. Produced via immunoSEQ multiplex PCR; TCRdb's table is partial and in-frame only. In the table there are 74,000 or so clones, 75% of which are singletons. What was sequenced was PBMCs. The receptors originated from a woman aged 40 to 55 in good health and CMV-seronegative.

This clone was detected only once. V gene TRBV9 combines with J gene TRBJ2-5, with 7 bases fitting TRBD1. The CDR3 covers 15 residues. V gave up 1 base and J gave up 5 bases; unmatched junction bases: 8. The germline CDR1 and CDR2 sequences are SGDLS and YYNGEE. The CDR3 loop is CASSVTGDRRETQYF. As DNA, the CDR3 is TGTGCCAGCAGCGTAACAGGGGATAGAAGGGAGACCCAGTACTTC. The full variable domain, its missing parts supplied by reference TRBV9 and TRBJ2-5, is DSGVTQTPKHLITATGQRVTLRCSPRSGDLSVYWYQQSLDQGLQFLIQYYNGEERAKGNILERFSAQQFPDLHSELNLSSLELGDSALYFCASSVTGDRRETQYFGPGTRLLVL.

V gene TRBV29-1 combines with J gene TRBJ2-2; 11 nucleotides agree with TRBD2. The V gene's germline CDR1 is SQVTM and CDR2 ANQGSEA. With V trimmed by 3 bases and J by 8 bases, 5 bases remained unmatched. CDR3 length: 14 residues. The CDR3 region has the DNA TGCAGCGTTGATTTACTAGCGGGAGTTGGGGAGCTGTTTTTT. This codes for CSVDLLAGVGELFF.

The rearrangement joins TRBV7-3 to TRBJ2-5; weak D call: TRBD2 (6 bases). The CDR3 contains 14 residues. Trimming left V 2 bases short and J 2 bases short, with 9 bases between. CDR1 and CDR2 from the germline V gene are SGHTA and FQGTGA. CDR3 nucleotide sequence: TGTGCCAGCAGCTTATACGGGAGTCAAGAGACCCAGTACTTC. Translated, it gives CASSLYGSQETQYF.

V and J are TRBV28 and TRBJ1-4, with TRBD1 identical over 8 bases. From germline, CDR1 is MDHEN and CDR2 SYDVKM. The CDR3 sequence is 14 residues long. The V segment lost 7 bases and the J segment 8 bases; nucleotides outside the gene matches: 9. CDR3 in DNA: TGTGCCAGCACACCAGGGGGCATTGGGGAAAAACTGTTTTTT. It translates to CASTPGGIGEKLFF.

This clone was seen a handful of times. CDR3 DNA: TGCGCCAGCAGCCAAGTCTCTTACACAGATACGCAGTATTTT. Translating gives CASSQVSYTDTQYF. V usage is TRBV4-1 and J usage is TRBJ2-3; no reliable D call. The CDR3 consists of 14 residues. V lost 1 base and J 2 bases, leaving 7 bases between the germline ends. The V gene's germline CDR1 is MGHRA and CDR2 YSYEKL.

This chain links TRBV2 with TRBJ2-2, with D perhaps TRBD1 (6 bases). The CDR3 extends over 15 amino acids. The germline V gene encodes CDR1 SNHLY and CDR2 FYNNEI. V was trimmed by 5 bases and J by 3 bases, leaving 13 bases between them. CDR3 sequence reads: CASSTQGLYTGELFF. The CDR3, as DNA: TGTGCCAGCAGTACACAGGGTCTCTACACCGGGGAGCTGTTTTTT.

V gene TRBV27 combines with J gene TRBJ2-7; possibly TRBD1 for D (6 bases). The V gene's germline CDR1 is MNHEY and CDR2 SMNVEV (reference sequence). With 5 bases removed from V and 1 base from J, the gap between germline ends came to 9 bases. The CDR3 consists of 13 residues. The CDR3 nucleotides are TGTGCCAGCAGTCTCACAGGGTCCTACGAGCAGTACTTC. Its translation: CASSLTGSYEQYF.

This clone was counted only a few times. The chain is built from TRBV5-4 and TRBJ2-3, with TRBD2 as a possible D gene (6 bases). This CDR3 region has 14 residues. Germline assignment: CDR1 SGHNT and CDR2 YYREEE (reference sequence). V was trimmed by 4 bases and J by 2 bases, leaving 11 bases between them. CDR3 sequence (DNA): TGTGCCAGCAGCATATGGGACTTCACAGATACGCAGTATTTT. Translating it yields CASSIWDFTDTQYF.

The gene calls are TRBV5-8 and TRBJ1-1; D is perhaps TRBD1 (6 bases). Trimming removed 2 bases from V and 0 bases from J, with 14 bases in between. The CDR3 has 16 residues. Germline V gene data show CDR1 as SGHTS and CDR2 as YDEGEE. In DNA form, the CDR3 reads TGTGCCAGCAGCTTAAACGGACAGTTGATGAACACTGAAGCTTTCTTT. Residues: CASSLNGQLMNTEAFF.

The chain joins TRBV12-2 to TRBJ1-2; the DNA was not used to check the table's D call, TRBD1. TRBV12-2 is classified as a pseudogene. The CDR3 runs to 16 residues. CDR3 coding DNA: TGTGCAAGTCGCTTACCAAGATTAGGGGTTAAGCATGGCTACACCTTC. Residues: CASRLPRLGVKHGYTF.

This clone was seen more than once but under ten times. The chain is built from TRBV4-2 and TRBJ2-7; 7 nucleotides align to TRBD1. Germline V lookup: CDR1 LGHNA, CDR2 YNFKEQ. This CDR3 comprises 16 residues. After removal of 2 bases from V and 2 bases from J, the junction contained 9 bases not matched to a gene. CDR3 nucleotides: TGTGCCAGCAGCCAAAGGTACGGGGACAGTGCCTACGAGCAGTACTTC. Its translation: CASSQRYGDSAYEQYF.

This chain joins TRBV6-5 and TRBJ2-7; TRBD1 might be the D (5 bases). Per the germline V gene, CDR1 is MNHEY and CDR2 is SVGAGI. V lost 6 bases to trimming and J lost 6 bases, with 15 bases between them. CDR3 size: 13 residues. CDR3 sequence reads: CASSPRDSVEQYF. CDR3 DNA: TGTGCCAGCAGCCCCAGGGATTCCGTCGAGCAGTACTTC.

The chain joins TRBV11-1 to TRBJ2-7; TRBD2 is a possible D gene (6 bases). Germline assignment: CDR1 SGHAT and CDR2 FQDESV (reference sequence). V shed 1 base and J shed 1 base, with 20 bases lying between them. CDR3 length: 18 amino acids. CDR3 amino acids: CASSLGALAGHRSYEQYF. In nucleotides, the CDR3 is TGTGCCAGCAGCTTAGGGGCCCTCGCGGGGCACCGATCCTACGAGCAGTACTTC.

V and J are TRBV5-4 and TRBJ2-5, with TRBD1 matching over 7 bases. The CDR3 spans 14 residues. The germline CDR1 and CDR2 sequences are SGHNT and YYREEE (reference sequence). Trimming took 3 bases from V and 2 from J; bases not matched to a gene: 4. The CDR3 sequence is CASSSRTGQETQYF. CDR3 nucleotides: TGTGCCAGCAGCTCGAGGACAGGTCAAGAGACCCAGTACTTC.

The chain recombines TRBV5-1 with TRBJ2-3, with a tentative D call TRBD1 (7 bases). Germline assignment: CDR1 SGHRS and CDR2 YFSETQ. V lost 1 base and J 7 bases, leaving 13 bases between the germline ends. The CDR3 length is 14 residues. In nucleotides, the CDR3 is TGCGCCAGCAGCTTGACAGGGGAGGCCTATACGCAGTATTTT. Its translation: CASSLTGEAYTQYF.

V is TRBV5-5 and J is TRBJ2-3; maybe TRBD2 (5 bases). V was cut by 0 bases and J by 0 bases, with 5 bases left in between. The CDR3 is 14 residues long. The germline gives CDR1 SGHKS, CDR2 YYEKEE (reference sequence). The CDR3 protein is CASSLAGSTDTQYF. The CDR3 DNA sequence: TGTGCCAGCAGCTTGGCGGGGAGCACAGATACGCAGTATTTT. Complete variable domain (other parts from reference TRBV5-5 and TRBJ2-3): DAGVTQSPTHLIKTRGQQVTLRCSPISGHKSVSWYQQVLGQGPQFIFQYYEKEERGRGNFPDRFSARQFPNYSSELNVNALLLGDSALYLCASSLAGSTDTQYFGPGTRLTVL.

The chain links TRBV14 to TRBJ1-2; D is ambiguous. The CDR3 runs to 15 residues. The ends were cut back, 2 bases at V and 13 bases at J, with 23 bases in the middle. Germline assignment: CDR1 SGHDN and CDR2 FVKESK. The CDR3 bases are TGTGCCAGCAGCCAAAGGGAGTTCCGATCTTGGCGAGCCACCTTC. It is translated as CASSQREFRSWRATF. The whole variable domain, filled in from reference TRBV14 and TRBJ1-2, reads EAGVTQFPSHSVIEKGQTVTLRCDPISGHDNLYWYRRVMGKEIKFLLHFVKESKQDESGMPNNRFLAERTGGTYSTLKVQPAELEDSGVYFCASSQREFRSWRATFGSGTRLTVV.

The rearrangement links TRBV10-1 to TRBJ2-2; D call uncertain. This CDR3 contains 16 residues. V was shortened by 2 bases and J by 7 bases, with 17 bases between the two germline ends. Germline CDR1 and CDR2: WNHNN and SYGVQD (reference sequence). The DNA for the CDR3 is TGCGCCAGCAGTGAGGGTAGGAGAGGTCTTGGCGGGGAGCTGTTTTTT. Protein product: CASSEGRRGLGGELFF.